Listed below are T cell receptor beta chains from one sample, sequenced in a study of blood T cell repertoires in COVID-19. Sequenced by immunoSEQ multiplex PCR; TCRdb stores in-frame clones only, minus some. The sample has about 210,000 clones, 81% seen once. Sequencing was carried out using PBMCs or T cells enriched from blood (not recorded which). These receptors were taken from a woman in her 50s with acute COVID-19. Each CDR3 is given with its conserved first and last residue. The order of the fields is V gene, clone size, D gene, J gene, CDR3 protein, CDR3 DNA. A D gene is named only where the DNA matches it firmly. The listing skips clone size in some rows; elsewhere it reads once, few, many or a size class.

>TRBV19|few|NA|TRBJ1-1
CATEDRANTEAFF
TGTGCCACGGAAGACAGAGCGAACACTGAAGCTTTCTTT
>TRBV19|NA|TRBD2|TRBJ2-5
CASSMGRGGQLETQYF
TGTGCCAGTAGTATGGGACGGGGAGGGCAATTGGAGACCCAGTACTTC
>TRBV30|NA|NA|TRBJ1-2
CAWTGRDFGYTF
TGTGCCTGGACAGGGAGGGATTTTGGCTACACCTTC
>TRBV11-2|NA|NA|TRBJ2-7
CASSFQVGGITGEQYF
TGTGCCAGCAGCTTCCAAGTGGGCGGGATTACGGGAGAGCAGTACTTC
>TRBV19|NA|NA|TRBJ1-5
CASTEATRVNQPQHF
TGTGCCAGTACCGAGGCGACGAGGGTCAATCAGCCCCAGCATTTT
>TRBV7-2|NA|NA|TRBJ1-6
CASSQPQGMASPLHF
TGTGCCAGCAGCCAACCACAGGGAATGGCTTCACCCCTCCACTTT
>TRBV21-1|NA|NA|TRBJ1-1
CASSKALISGKNTEAFF
TGTGCCAGCAGCAAAGCGCTTATCTCAGGGAAGAACACTGAAGCTTTCTTT
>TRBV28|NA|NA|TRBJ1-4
CASSLYGTQGEKLFF
TGTGCCAGCAGTTTATATGGGACTCAGGGTGAAAAACTGTTTTTT
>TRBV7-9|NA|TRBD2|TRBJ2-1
CASSLRLQRGNNEQFF
TGTGCCAGCAGCTTAAGGCTGCAGCGGGGGAACAATGAGCAGTTCTTC
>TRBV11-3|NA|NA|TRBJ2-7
CASSLDGNKVAPPDYYEQYF
TGTGCCAGCAGCTTAGATGGGAACAAGGTGGCCCCACCTGACTACTACGAGCAGTACTTC
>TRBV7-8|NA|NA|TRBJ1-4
CASTDGSRGRINEKLFF
TGTGCCTCTACAGACGGGTCCAGGGGTCGGATCAATGAAAAACTGTTTTTT
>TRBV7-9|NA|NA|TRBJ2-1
CASSSKGRGTDEQFF
TGTGCCAGCAGCTCCAAAGGGCGGGGTACGGATGAGCAGTTCTTC
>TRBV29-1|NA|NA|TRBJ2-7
CSVNTGFSYEQYF
TGCAGCGTCAATACAGGTTTCTCCTACGAGCAGTACTTC
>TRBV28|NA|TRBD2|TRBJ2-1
CASSSGLVNEQFF
TGTGCCAGCAGTTCGGGACTAGTTAATGAGCAGTTCTTC
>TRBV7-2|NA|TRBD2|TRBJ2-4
CASSLSGAGAKNIQYF
TGTGCCAGCAGCTTAAGCGGAGCGGGGGCCAAAAACATTCAGTACTTC
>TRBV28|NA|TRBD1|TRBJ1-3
CASSVNRGQGNTIYF
TGTGCCAGCAGTGTTAACAGGGGTCAAGGAAACACCATATATTTT
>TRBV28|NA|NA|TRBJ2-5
CASSPQEIGTQYF
TGTGCCAGCAGTCCACAGGAGATTGGGACCCAGTACTTC
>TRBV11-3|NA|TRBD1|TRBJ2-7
CASTLQGAISYEQYF
TGTGCCAGCACTTTGCAGGGGGCCATTTCCTACGAGCAGTACTTC
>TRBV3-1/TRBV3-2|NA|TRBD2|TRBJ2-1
CASSQDFGGGNEQFF
TGTGCCAGCAGCCAAGATTTCGGGGGGGGCAATGAGCAGTTCTTC
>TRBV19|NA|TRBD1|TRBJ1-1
CASRIQGFDTEAFF
TGTGCCAGTAGAATACAGGGGTTCGACACTGAAGCTTTCTTT
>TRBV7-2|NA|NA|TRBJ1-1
CASSYTGAIGTEAFF
TGTGCCAGCAGCTATACAGGTGCCATTGGGACTGAAGCTTTCTTT
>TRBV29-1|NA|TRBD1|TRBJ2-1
CSERQGYNEQFF
TGCAGCGAGCGACAGGGGTACAATGAGCAGTTCTTC
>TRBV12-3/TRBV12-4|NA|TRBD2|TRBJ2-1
CASSRGGLGEQFF
TGTGCCAGCAGCCGGGGGGGTTTGGGTGAGCAGTTCTTC
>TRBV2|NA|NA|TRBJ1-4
CASGQRFGGEEKLFF
TGTGCCAGCGGTCAGCGCTTTGGGGGGGAGGAAAAACTGTTTTTT
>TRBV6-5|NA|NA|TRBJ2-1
CASSSLSSYNEQFF
TGTGCCAGCAGTTCTCTCAGCTCCTACAATGAGCAGTTCTTC
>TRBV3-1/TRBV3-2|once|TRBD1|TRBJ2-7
CASSQGQGAWEQYF
TGTGCCAGCAGCCAGGGACAGGGGGCCTGGGAGCAGTACTTC
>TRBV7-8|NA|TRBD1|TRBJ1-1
CASSPSGTANTEAFF
TGTGCCAGCAGCCCTTCCGGGACAGCGAACACTGAAGCTTTCTTT
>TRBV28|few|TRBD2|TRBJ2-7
CASSLWSLAGATYEQYF
TGTGCCAGCAGTTTATGGTCACTAGCGGGAGCGACCTACGAGCAGTACTTC
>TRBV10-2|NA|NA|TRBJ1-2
CASSDPGRDGYTF
TGCGCCAGCAGTGACCCAGGGAGGGATGGCTACACCTTC
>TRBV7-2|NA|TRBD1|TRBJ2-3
CASSTRQGGTDTQYF
TGTGCCAGCAGCACACGACAGGGTGGGACAGATACGCAGTATTTT
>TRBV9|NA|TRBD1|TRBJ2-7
CASSTMTGTNEQYF
TGTGCCAGCAGCACGATGACAGGGACCAACGAGCAGTACTTC
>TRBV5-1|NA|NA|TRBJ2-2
CASSFGQSTGELFF
TGCGCCAGCAGCTTCGGACAGTCAACCGGGGAGCTGTTTTTT
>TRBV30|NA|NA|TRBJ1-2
CAWSRYYNYGYTF
TGTGCCTGGAGTCGCTACTATAACTATGGCTACACCTTC
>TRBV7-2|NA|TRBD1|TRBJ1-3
CASSSGQGGNTIYF
TGTGCCAGCAGCTCGGGACAGGGTGGAAACACCATATATTTT
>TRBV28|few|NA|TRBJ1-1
CASSFRGNTEAFF
TGTGCCAGCAGTTTCCGGGGGAACACTGAAGCTTTCTTT
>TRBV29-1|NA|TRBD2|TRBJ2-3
CSVAGLAGHLRTDTQYF
TGCAGCGTGGCCGGACTAGCGGGTCATCTTAGAACAGATACGCAGTATTTT
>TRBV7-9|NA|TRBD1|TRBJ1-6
CASSLGWTGGNSPLHF
TGTGCCAGCAGCTTAGGTTGGACAGGGGGTAATTCACCCCTCCACTTT
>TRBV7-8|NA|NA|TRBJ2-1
CASRTRERGSYNEQFF
TGTGCCAGCAGGACTAGGGAGAGGGGCTCCTACAATGAGCAGTTCTTC
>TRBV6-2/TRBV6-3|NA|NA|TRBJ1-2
CASRYRDTPGYGYTF
TGTGCCAGCAGGTACCGGGACACACCGGGCTATGGCTACACCTTC
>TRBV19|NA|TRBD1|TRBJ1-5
CASSILDRGSNQPQHF
TGTGCCAGTAGTATCCTGGACAGGGGTTCCAATCAGCCCCAGCATTTT
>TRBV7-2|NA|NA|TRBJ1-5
CASSLAQGNRPQHF
TGTGCCAGCAGCTTAGCCCAGGGTAACCGGCCCCAGCATTTT
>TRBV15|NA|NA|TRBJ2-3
CATSTRQGISTDTQYF
TGTGCCACCAGCACGCGTCAGGGGATTAGCACAGATACGCAGTATTTT
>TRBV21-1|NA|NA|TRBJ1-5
CASMPEVIPINSNQPQHF
TGTGCCAGCATGCCCGAGGTGATTCCCATTAATAGCAATCAGCCCCAGCATTTT
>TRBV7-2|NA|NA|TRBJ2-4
CASSLEGAVKNIQYF
TGTGCCAGCAGCTTGGAGGGGGCGGTAAAAAACATTCAGTACTTC
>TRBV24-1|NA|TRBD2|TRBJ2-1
CATGRGLRAGEQFF
TGTGCCACCGGGAGGGGTTTGAGGGCAGGTGAGCAGTTCTTC
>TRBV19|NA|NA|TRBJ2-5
CASSIRETQYF
TGTGCCAGTAGTATTCGGGAGACCCAGTACTTC
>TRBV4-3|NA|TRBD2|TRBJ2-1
CASSQGRREANSYNEQFF
TGCGCCAGCAGCCAAGGAAGACGGGAGGCCAACTCCTACAATGAGCAGTTCTTC
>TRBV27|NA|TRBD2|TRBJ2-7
CASSPRTSVNYEQYF
TGTGCCAGCAGTCCCCGGACTAGCGTGAACTACGAGCAGTACTTC
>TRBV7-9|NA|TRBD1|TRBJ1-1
CASTHTGGLGTEAFF
TGTGCCAGCACGCACACAGGGGGCCTCGGGACTGAAGCTTTCTTT
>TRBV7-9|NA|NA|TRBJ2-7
CASTTERHRPYEQYF
TGTGCCAGCACCACGGAACGGCACAGACCCTACGAGCAGTACTTC
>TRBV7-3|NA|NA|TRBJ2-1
CASSLRYSNEQFF
TGTGCCAGCAGCTTACGGTACAGCAATGAGCAGTTCTTC
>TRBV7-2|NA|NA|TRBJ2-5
CASSSPPLQETQYF
TGTGCCAGCAGCTCCCCCCCACTTCAAGAGACCCAGTACTTC
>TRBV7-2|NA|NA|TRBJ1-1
CASSLGGNVNTEAFF
TGTGCCAGCAGCTTAGGCGGAAATGTGAACACTGAAGCTTTCTTT
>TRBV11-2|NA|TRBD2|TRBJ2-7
CASSLGTSGPYEQYF
TGTGCCAGCAGCTTAGGTACTAGCGGGCCCTACGAGCAGTACTTC
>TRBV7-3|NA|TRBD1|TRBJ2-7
CASSATGNSYEQYF
TGTGCCAGCAGCGCGACAGGGAATTCCTACGAGCAGTACTTC
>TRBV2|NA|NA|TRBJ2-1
CASSALRQVYNEQFF
TGTGCCAGCAGTGCCCTTAGACAGGTATACAATGAGCAGTTCTTC
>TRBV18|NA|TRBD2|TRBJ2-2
CASSPQRGATNTGELFF
TGTGCCAGCTCACCACAGCGGGGGGCTACGAACACCGGGGAGCTGTTTTTT